This T cell receptor beta chain stems from a study of T cells expressing NK-cell markers. No DNA is given; TCRdb re-called the 5' RACE reads and lists each CDR3 protein once. The listing records 160,000 or so distinct CDR3 sequences. Sequencing was done on a sample of blood T cells: a sorted CD56 or NKG2C T cell subset, CD4+ or CD8+ T cells, or bulk PBMC T cells (not recorded which). This clonotype was obtained from a woman between 18 and 70 years old in good health.

CDR3 sequence reads: CASSTRPQLGADTQYF. The chain couples TRBV9 to TRBJ2-3; TCRdb selects TRBD2, and the lack of DNA leaves this call unchecked. CDR3 length: 16 residues. Germline assignment: CDR1 SGDLS and CDR2 YYNGEE.